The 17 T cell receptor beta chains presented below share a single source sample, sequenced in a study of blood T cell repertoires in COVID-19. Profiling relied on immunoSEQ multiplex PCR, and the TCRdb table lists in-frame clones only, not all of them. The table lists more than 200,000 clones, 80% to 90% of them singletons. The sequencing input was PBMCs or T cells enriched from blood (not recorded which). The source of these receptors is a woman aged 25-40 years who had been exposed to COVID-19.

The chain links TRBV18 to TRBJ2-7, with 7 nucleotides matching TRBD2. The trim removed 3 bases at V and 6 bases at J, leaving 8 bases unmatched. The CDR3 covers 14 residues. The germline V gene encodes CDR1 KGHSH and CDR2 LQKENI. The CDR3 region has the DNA TGTGCCAGCTCACCGAGGACTAGTGTTAGCGAGCAGTACTTC. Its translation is CASSPRTSVSEQYF.

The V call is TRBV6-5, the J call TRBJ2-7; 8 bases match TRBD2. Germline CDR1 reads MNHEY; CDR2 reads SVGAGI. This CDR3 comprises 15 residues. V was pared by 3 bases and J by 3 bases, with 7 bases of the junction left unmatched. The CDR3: CASSYTLGLGYEQYF. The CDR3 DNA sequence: TGTGCCAGCAGTTATACCTTGGGACTAGGCTACGAGCAGTACTTC.

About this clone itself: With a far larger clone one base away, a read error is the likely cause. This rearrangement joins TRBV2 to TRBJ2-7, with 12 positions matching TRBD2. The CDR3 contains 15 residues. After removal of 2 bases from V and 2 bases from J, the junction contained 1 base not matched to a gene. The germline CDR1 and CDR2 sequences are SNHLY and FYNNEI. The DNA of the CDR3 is TGTGCCAGCAGTGAACGACTAGCGGGAGCCTACGAGCAGTACTTC. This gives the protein CASSERLAGAYEQYF.

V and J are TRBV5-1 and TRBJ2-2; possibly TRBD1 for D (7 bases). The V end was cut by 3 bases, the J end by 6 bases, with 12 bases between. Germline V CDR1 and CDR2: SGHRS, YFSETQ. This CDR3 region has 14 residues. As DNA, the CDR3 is TGCGCCAGCAGCTCCTCAGGGGGGTCCGGGGAGCTGTTTTTT. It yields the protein CASSSSGGSGELFF.

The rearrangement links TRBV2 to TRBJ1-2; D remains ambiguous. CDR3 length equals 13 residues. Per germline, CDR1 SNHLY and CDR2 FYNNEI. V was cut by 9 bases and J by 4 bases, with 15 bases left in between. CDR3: CASSRDISYGYTF. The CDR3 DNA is TGTGCCAGTTCGAGGGATATTAGCTATGGCTACACCTTC.

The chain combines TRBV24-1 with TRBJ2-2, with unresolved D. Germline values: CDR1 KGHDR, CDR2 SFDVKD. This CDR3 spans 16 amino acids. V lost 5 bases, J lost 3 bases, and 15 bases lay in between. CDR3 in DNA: TGTGCCACCAGTGGACTCAACCCCGCCGACACCGGGGAGCTGTTTTTT. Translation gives CATSGLNPADTGELFF.

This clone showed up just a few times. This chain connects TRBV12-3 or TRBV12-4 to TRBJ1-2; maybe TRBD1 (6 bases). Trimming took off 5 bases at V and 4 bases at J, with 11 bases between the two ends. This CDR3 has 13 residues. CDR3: CASSVRGGYGYTF. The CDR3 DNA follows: TGTGCCAGCAGTGTTAGGGGGGGCTATGGCTACACCTTC.

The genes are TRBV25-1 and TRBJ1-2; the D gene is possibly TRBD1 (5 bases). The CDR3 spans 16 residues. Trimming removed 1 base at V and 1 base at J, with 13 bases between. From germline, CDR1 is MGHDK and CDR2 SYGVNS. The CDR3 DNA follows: TGTGCCAGCAGTGAATGGAGGGACGACGGTAACTATGGCTACACCTTC. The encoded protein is CASSEWRDDGNYGYTF.

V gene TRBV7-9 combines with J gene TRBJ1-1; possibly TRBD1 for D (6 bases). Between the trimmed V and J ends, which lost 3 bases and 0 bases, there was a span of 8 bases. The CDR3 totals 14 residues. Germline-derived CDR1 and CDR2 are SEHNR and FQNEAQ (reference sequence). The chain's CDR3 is CASSFYRVNTEAFF. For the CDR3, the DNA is TGTGCCAGCAGCTTCTACAGGGTGAACACTGAAGCTTTCTTT.

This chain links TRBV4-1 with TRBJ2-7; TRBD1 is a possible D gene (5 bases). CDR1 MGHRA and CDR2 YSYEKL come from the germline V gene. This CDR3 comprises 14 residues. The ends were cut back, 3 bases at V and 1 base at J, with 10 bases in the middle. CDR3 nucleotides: TGCGCCAGCAGCCACCAGACAGTGTCCTACGAGCAGTACTTC. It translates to CASSHQTVSYEQYF.

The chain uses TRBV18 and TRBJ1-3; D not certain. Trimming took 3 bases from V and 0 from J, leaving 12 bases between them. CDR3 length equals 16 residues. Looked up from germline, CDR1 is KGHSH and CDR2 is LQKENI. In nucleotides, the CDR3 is TGTGCCAGCTCACCCCGAGGGCGTCGCTCTGGAAACACCATATATTTT. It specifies CASSPRGRRSGNTIYF.

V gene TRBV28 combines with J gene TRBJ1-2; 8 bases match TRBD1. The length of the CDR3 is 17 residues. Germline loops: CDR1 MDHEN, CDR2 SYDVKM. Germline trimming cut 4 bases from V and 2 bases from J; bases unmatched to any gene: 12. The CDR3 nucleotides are TGTGCCAGCAGTTCACAGGGACAGGACTCCTGGAACTATGGCTACACCTTC. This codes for CASSSQGQDSWNYGYTF.

This chain's CDR3 is CASTGAYEQYF. The CDR3 bases are TGTGCCAGCACAGGGGCCTACGAGCAGTACTTC. The chain is built from TRBV2 and TRBJ2-7; a weak D match, TRBD1 (6 bases). The V end was cut by 7 bases, the J end by 2 bases, with 6 bases between. Germline CDR1 and CDR2: SNHLY and FYNNEI. This CDR3 has 11 amino acids.

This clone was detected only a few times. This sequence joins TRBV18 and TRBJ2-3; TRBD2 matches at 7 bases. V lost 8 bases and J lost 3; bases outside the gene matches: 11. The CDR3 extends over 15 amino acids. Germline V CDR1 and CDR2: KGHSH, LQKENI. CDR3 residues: CASPGGGSGTDTQYF. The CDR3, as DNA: TGTGCCAGCCCCGGTGGCGGGAGCGGAACAGATACGCAGTATTTT.

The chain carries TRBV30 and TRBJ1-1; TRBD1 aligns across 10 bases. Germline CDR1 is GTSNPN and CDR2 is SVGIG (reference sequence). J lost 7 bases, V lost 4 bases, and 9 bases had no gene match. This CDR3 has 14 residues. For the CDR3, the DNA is TGTGCCTGGAACCCGGGACAGGGGTTTAGTGAAGCTTTCTTT. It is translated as CAWNPGQGFSEAFF.

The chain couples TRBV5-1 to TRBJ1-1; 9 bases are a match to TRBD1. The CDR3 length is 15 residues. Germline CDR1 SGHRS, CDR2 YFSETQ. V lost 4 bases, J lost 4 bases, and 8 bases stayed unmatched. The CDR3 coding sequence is TGCGCCAGCAGCCCCCAGGACAGGGGCATCACTGAAGCTTTCTTT. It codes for CASSPQDRGITEAFF. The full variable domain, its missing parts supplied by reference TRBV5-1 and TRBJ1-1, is KAGVTQTPRYLIKTRGQQVTLSCSPISGHRSVSWYQQTPGQGLQFLFEYFSETQRNKGNFPGRFSGRQFSNSRSEMNVSTLELGDSALYLCASSPQDRGITEAFFGQGTRLTVV.

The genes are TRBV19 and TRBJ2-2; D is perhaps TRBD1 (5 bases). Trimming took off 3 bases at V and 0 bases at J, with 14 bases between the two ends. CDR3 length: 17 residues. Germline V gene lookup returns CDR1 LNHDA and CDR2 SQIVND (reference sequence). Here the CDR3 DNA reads TGTGCCAGTAGTATTGGGCCAGGGTCAGCGAACACCGGGGAGCTGTTTTTT. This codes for CASSIGPGSANTGELFF.